A single sample gave rise to the 6 T cell receptor beta chains below, sequenced in a study of blood T cell repertoires in COVID-19. Produced via immunoSEQ multiplex PCR; TCRdb's table is partial and in-frame only. Among about 260,000 clones listed, approximately 79% were seen once. The sequencing sample was made of PBMCs or T cells enriched from blood (not recorded which). These TCRs come from a man aged 30 to 39 with acute COVID-19.

This clone was seen only once. The chain combines TRBV18 with TRBJ1-3, with TRBD1 as a possible D gene (5 bases). The germline V gene encodes CDR1 KGHSH and CDR2 LQKENI. The CDR3 runs to 15 residues. V lost 4 bases and J lost 2, with 12 bases in between. The CDR3 loop reads CASSLTEGPGNTIYF. The CDR3, as DNA: TGTGCCAGCTCACTCACGGAGGGGCCTGGAAACACCATATATTTT.

This clone has only one observation. The rearrangement uses TRBV3-1 (or the pseudogene TRBV3-2) and TRBJ1-1, with D unclear. Trimming took off 0 bases at V and 4 bases at J, with 15 bases between the two ends. This CDR3 is 16 amino acids long. Looked up from germline, CDR1 is LGHDT and CDR2 is YNNKEL (reference sequence). CDR3 amino acids: CASSQEGTGLSTEAFF. In DNA, the CDR3 is TGTGCCAGCAGCCAAGAAGGCACGGGTTTGAGCACTGAAGCTTTCTTT.

The rearrangement links TRBV28 to TRBJ2-2, with 7 bases fitting TRBD1. With V trimmed by 6 bases and J by 4 bases, 5 bases remained unmatched. From germline, CDR1 is MDHEN and CDR2 SYDVKM. The CDR3 loop spans 14 amino acids. CDR3 residues: CASRTTGPTGELFF. In DNA, the CDR3 is TGTGCCAGCAGAACGACAGGGCCCACCGGGGAGCTGTTTTTT.

The chain has TRBV5-1 and TRBJ1-4; 10 bases line up with TRBD1. The CDR3 loop spans 15 amino acids. With V trimmed by 5 bases and J by 5 bases, 6 bases remained unmatched. Germline CDR1 SGHRS, CDR2 YFSETQ. The CDR3 is CASRSMGQGNEKLFF. The CDR3 coding sequence is TGCGCCAGCAGATCGATGGGACAGGGGAATGAAAAACTGTTTTTT.

The V gene is TRBV6-4, the J gene TRBJ1-2, with 9 bases identical to TRBD1. This CDR3 region has 13 residues. J was trimmed by 4 bases and V by 5 bases; bases with no gene match: 2. Germline V gene sequence: CDR1 MRHNA, CDR2 SNTAGT. The CDR3 region is CASSWDRAYGYTF. The CDR3 DNA sequence: TGTGCCAGCAGTTGGGACAGGGCCTATGGCTACACCTTC.

CDR3 sequence: CASSRGLAGEYETQYF. The DNA of the CDR3 is TGTGCCAGCAGCCGTGGACTAGCGGGAGAGTACGAGACCCAGTACTTC. The chain is built from TRBV5-5 and TRBJ2-5; TRBD2 matches 13 bases. Germline loops: CDR1 SGHKS, CDR2 YYEKEE (reference sequence). V shed 4 bases and J 5 bases; nucleotides not matched to a gene: 8. The CDR3 totals 16 residues.